This is a list of T cell receptor beta chains from one sample in a study of control samples from healthy donors and cancer patients. Produced via immunoSEQ multiplex PCR; TCRdb's table is partial and in-frame only. The repertoire holds around 120,000 clones, with just under 95% as singletons. The sequencing input was blood. Receptors originate from a man aged 30 to 45 in good health. Both conserved end residues are part of each CDR3. D genes are given only for firm matches. Size values are once, few and many counts, or a class for expanded clones, and some rows have none.

d_gene: TRBD1
len: 14
abundance: .
v_gene: TRBV7-2
j_gene: TRBJ1-5
CDR3nt: TGTGCCAGCAGCGTGACAGGGGTGAATCAGCCCCAGCATTTT
CDR3aa: CASSVTGVNQPQHF

d_gene: .
len: 21
abundance: .
v_gene: TRBV4-1
j_gene: TRBJ1-6
CDR3nt: TGCGCCAGCAGCCAAGAGGCATTTCGACTCGGACTAATTACCGGAAATTCACCCCTCCACTTT
CDR3aa: CASSQEAFRLGLITGNSPLHF

d_gene: TRBD2
len: 14
abundance: .
v_gene: TRBV7-3
j_gene: TRBJ2-5
CDR3nt: TGTGCCAGCAGCTTAGCGGGGGGAGGAGAGACCCAGTACTTC
CDR3aa: CASSLAGGGETQYF

d_gene: .
len: 14
abundance: .
v_gene: TRBV7-2
j_gene: TRBJ2-7
CDR3nt: TGTGCCAGCAGCCCCCCCCTTAGCTCCTACGAGCAGTACTTC
CDR3aa: CASSPPLSSYEQYF

d_gene: TRBD2
len: 14
abundance: .
v_gene: TRBV13
j_gene: TRBJ2-1
CDR3nt: TGTGCCAGCAGCCGGACTAGTTCCTACAATGAGCAGTTCTTC
CDR3aa: CASSRTSSYNEQFF

d_gene: .
len: 14
abundance: .
v_gene: TRBV7-2
j_gene: TRBJ1-3
CDR3nt: TGTGCCAGCAGCCCCCAATCCCCTGGAAACACCATATATTTT
CDR3aa: CASSPQSPGNTIYF

d_gene: .
len: 12
abundance: once
v_gene: TRBV30
j_gene: TRBJ2-5
CDR3nt: TGTGCCTGGAGTCGGGGGACGGACTTACTGTACTTC
CDR3aa: CAWSRGTDLLYF

d_gene: .
len: 15
abundance: .
v_gene: TRBV9
j_gene: TRBJ1-3
CDR3nt: TGTGCCAGCAGCGCACTTGGAGGGTTGGAAAACACCATATATTTT
CDR3aa: CASSALGGLENTIYF

d_gene: .
len: 13
abundance: .
v_gene: TRBV2
j_gene: TRBJ1-6
CDR3nt: TGTGCCAGCGGGCTTGCCTGGAATTCACCCCTCCACTTT
CDR3aa: CASGLAWNSPLHF

d_gene: .
len: 13
abundance: once
v_gene: TRBV7-2
j_gene: TRBJ1-1
CDR3nt: TGTGCCAGCAGCGGCCAGAGGAACACTGAAGCTTTCTTT
CDR3aa: CASSGQRNTEAFF

d_gene: .
len: 15
abundance: .
v_gene: TRBV11-2
j_gene: TRBJ2-7
CDR3nt: TGTGCCAGCAGCGGAAATCGTGGCGGTACCTACGAGCAGTACTTC
CDR3aa: CASSGNRGGTYEQYF

d_gene: .
len: 14
abundance: .
v_gene: TRBV5-5
j_gene: TRBJ2-7
CDR3nt: TGTGCCAGCAGCCCCCGGGACGGTTCCTACGAGCAGTACTTC
CDR3aa: CASSPRDGSYEQYF

d_gene: TRBD1
len: 13
abundance: .
v_gene: TRBV7-9
j_gene: TRBJ2-3
CDR3nt: TGTGCCAGCAGCCGAGGACAGGGAGATACGCAGTATTTT
CDR3aa: CASSRGQGDTQYF

d_gene: .
len: 14
abundance: .
v_gene: TRBV3-1/TRBV3-2
j_gene: TRBJ1-6
CDR3nt: TGTGCCAGCAGCCAAGCGGTCGGTAATTCACCCCTCCACTTT
CDR3aa: CASSQAVGNSPLHF

d_gene: .
len: 18
abundance: .
v_gene: TRBV2
j_gene: TRBJ2-1
CDR3nt: TGTGCCAGCAGTGAAACCTATTTGGGGGGCCCCGGGTACAATGAGCAGTTCTTC
CDR3aa: CASSETYLGGPGYNEQFF

d_gene: TRBD1
len: 14
abundance: .
v_gene: TRBV7-2
j_gene: TRBJ1-1
CDR3nt: TGTGCCAGCAGCCCTCAGGGGGTGAACACTGAAGCTTTCTTT
CDR3aa: CASSPQGVNTEAFF

d_gene: .
len: 15
abundance: .
v_gene: TRBV6-2/TRBV6-3
j_gene: TRBJ2-1
CDR3nt: TGTGCCAGCAGCCACGACACGGTGCCCTACAATGAGCAGTTCTTC
CDR3aa: CASSHDTVPYNEQFF

d_gene: .
len: 10
abundance: .
v_gene: TRBV29-1
j_gene: TRBJ1-2
CDR3nt: TGCAGCGTTGAAGCAGGGACCTACACCTTC
CDR3aa: CSVEAGTYTF

d_gene: .
len: 15
abundance: .
v_gene: TRBV7-2
j_gene: TRBJ2-5
CDR3nt: TGTGCCAGCAGCTTAGGGCTTACCCTCGAGGAGACCCAGTACTTC
CDR3aa: CASSLGLTLEETQYF

d_gene: TRBD1
len: 14
abundance: .
v_gene: TRBV19
j_gene: TRBJ1-5
CDR3nt: TGTGCCAGTAGTATCAGGGGGAGGGATCAGCCCCAGCATTTT
CDR3aa: CASSIRGRDQPQHF

d_gene: .
len: 14
abundance: .
v_gene: TRBV3-1/TRBV3-2
j_gene: TRBJ1-5
CDR3nt: TGTGCCAGCAGCCAAGACAGGGCAGGTCAGCCCCAGCATTTT
CDR3aa: CASSQDRAGQPQHF

d_gene: .
len: 16
abundance: .
v_gene: TRBV7-9
j_gene: TRBJ2-7
CDR3nt: TGTGCCAGCAGCCTTGACGCTAGGCGGGGTCCCTACGAGCAGTACTTC
CDR3aa: CASSLDARRGPYEQYF

d_gene: .
len: 15
abundance: .
v_gene: TRBV2
j_gene: TRBJ2-6
CDR3nt: TGTGCCAGCAGTGACCCGACAGGTGGGGCCAACGTCCTGACTTTC
CDR3aa: CASSDPTGGANVLTF

d_gene: .
len: 17
abundance: .
v_gene: TRBV7-9
j_gene: TRBJ1-2
CDR3nt: TGTGCCAGCAGCCCGTCATTTGGTCGCGGCGCGTATTATGGCTACACCTTC
CDR3aa: CASSPSFGRGAYYGYTF